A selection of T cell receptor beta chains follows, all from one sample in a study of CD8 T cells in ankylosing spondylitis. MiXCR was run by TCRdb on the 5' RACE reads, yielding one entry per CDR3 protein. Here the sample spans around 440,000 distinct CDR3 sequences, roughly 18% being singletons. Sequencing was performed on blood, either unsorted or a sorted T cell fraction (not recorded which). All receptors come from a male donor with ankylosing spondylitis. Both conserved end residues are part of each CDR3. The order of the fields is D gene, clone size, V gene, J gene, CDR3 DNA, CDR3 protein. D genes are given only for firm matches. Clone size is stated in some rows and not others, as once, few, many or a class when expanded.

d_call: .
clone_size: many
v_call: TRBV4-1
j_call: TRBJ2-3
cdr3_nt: TGCGCCAGCAGCCAAGAGTCCCACACAGATACGCAGTATTTT
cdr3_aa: CASSQESHTDTQYF

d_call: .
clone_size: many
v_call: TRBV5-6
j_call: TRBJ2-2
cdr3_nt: TGTGCCAGCAGCCCCTGGAAGGGGGGAAGTACCGGGGAGCTGTTTTTT
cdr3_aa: CASSPWKGGSTGELFF

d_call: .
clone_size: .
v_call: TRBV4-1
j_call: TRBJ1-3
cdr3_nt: TGCGCCAGCAGCCAGCCGACGGACTCTGGAAACACCATATATTTT
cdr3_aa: CASSQPTDSGNTIYF

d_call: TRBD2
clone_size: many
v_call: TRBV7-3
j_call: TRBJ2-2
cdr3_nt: TGTGCCAGCAGCCTAGCGGGGGGGCGAACCGGGGAGCTGTTTTTT
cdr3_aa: CASSLAGGRTGELFF

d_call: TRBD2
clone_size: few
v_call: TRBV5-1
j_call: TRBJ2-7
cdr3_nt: TGCGCCAGCAGCTTGGCGCCAGCGGGAGGTTCCTACGAGCAGTACTTC
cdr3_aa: CASSLAPAGGSYEQYF

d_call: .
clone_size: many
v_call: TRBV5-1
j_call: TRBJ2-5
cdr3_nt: TGTGCCAGCAGCTCCCAAGAGACCCAGTACTTC
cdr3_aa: CASSSQETQYF

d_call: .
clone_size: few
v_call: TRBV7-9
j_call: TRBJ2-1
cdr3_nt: TGTGCCAGCAGCGGAGGGACAGACTCCTACAATGAGCAGTTCTTC
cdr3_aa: CASSGGTDSYNEQFF

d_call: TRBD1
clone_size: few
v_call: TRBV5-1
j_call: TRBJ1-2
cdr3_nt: TGCGCCAGCAGCCCCCAGGGGGGCAGCTACACCTTC
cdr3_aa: CASSPQGGSYTF

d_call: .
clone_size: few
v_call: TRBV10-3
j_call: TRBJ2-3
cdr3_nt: TGTGCCATCAGTGAGTCGGACAGACCCACAGATACGCAGTATTTT
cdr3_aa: CAISESDRPTDTQYF

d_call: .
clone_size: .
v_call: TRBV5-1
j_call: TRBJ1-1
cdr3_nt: TGCGCCAGCAGCCTCTTGGGGGGGTGGGATACTGAAGCTTTCTTT
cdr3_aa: CASSLLGGWDTEAFF

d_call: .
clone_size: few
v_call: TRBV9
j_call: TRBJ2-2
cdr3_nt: TGTGCCAGCAGCGTAGAACAGACGAACACCGGGGAGCTGTTTTTT
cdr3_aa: CASSVEQTNTGELFF

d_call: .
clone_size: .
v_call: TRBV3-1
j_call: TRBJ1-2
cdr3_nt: TGTGCCAGCAGCCACCAGGGGACTGGATATGGCTACACCTTC
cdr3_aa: CASSHQGTGYGYTF

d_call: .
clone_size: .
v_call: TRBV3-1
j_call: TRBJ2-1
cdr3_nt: TGTGCCAGCAGCCCGGAGCGGCAGGGGGGATACAATGAGCAGTTCTTC
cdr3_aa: CASSPERQGGYNEQFF

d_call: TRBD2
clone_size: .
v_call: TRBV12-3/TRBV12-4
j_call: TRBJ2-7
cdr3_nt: TGTGCCAGCACTCTAGCGGGAGGCCGGCATGAGCAGTACTTC
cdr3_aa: CASTLAGGRHEQYF

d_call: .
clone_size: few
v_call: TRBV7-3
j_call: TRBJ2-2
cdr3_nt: TGTGCCAGCAGCCCGGACTCGAACACCGGGGAGCTGTTTTTT
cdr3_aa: CASSPDSNTGELFF

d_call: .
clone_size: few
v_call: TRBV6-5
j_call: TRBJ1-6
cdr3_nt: TGTGCCAGCAGTTATTCGAGTGGGACCCTCGTGACCCTCCACTTT
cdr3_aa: CASSYSSGTLVTLHF

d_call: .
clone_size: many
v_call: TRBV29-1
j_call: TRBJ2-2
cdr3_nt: TGCAGCGTTATGGGGAACACCGGGGAGCTGTTTTTT
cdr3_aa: CSVMGNTGELFF

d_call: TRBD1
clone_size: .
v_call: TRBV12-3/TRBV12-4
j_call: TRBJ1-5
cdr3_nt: TGTGCCAGCAGGGACAGGGGGGAAGGTCCCCAGCATTTT
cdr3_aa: CASRDRGEGPQHF

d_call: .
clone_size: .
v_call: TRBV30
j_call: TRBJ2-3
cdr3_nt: TGTGCCTGGAGTACTGCACAGTTTAGCACAGATACGCAGTATTTT
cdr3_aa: CAWSTAQFSTDTQYF

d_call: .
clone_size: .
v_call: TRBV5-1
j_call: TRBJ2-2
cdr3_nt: TGCGCCAGCAGCCTCTGGGGATCGTCCGGGGAGCTGTTTTTT
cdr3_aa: CASSLWGSSGELFF

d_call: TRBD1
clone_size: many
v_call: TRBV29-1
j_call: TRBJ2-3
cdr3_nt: TGCAGCGTCCGCACAGGGGGCCGCACAGATACGCAGTATTTT
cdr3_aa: CSVRTGGRTDTQYF

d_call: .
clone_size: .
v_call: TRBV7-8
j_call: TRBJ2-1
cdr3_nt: TGTGCCAGCAGCTTAGTTAGCGGCTTATACAATGAGCAGTTCTTC
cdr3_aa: CASSLVSGLYNEQFF

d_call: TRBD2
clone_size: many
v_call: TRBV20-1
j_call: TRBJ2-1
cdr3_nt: TGCAGTGCTAGAGCGTCAAGCGGGGCTTCCTACAATGAGCAGTTCTTC
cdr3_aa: CSARASSGASYNEQFF

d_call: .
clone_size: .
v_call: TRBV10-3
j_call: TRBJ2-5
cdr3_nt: TGTGCCATCAGTGGGGGGGGCCTAAAGACCCAGTACTTC
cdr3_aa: CAISGGGLKTQYF